This T cell receptor beta chain was profiled in a study of OX40 agonist ivuxolimab in advanced cancers. Some clones are missing from TCRdb's copy, which holds only in-frame ones; the method was immunoSEQ multiplex PCR. The sample includes about 96,000 clones, 90% of them seen just once. This clone was seen only once. Its target is unknown. Germline CDR1 MDHEN, CDR2 SYDVKM. V lost 6 bases and J 2 bases, leaving 13 bases between the germline ends. There are 14 residues in the CDR3. General study findings and limits: The CD4+ and CD8+ T cells in the blood had expanded clonally by week 6 at 0.1 to 3.0 mg/kg. Clonal expansion among partial responders at 0.1-3.0 mg/kg ranked near the lowest.

The origin of this receptor is an adult with an advanced solid tumor such as melanoma, head and neck, liver or kidney cancer. This specimen consisted of CD4+ or CD8+ T cells sorted from blood, obtained in a trial of the OX40 agonist ivuxolimab. V and J are TRBV28 and TRBJ1-2; possibly TRBD1 for D (5 bases). The chain's CDR3 is CASSDSPLNYGYTF. CDR3 nucleotide sequence: TGTGCCAGCAGCGACAGCCCACTAAACTATGGCTACACCTTC.